Each of the 24 T cell receptor beta chains below was sequenced from the same sample in a study of blood T cell repertoires in COVID-19. Using immunoSEQ multiplex PCR, the repertoire was profiled, and TCRdb retains in-frame clones only, with some absent. The sample has some 41,000 clones, more than 65% seen once. Material: peripheral blood. The receptors were gathered from a woman aged 70-85 years with acute or convalescent COVID-19.

CDR3 DNA: TGTGCCAGCACAGGTAGCTCTGGGGCCAACGTCCTGACTTTC. Its translation is CASTGSSGANVLTF. The V and J genes are TRBV27 and TRBJ2-6; D gene unclear. V lost 7 bases and J lost 0, with 7 bases in between. The CDR3 sequence is 14 residues long. Germline values: CDR1 MNHEY, CDR2 SMNVEV (reference sequence).

This rearrangement joins TRBV11-2 to TRBJ1-3; TRBD1 matches 7 bases. From germline, CDR1 is SGHAT and CDR2 FQNNGV. Trimming took 3 bases from V and 4 from J; bases not matched to a gene: 3. The CDR3 is 14 amino acids. Here the CDR3 DNA reads TGTGCCAGCAGCTTCACAGGGGACGGAAACACCATATATTTT. It codes for CASSFTGDGNTIYF. Supplemented by reference TRBV11-2 and TRBJ1-3, the full variable domain reads EAGVAQSPRYKIIEKRQSVAFWCNPISGHATLYWYQQILGQGPKLLIQFQNNGVVDDSQLPKDRFSAERLKGVDSTLKIQPAKLEDSAVYLCASSFTGDGNTIYFGEGSWLTVV.

This clone was detected only a few times. CDR3 sequence (DNA): TGCGCCAGCAGCTTAGCGGGAATGGGTACAGATACGCAGTATTTT. This codes for CASSLAGMGTDTQYF. The J gene is TRBJ2-3, the V gene TRBV5-1, with TRBD2 matching 7 bases. In germline, CDR1 is SGHRS, CDR2 YFSETQ. The CDR3 is 15 amino acids. With V trimmed by 2 bases and J by 3 bases, 6 bases remained unmatched.

The gene calls are TRBV7-2 and TRBJ1-2; 7 nucleotides align to TRBD1. V shed 5 bases, J shed 4 bases, and the junction held 10 bases outside the gene matches. The CDR3 loop spans 15 amino acids. Germline CDR1 is SGHTA and CDR2 is FQGNSA. Written as DNA, the CDR3 is TGTGCCAGCAGCCAAGGGGGCTCAAGGGGCTATGGCTACACCTTC. It specifies CASSQGGSRGYGYTF.

The chain employs TRBV6-2 or TRBV6-3 and TRBJ2-7; D unresolved. Germline V lookup: CDR1 MNHEY, CDR2 SVGEGT. Trimming cost V 3 bases and J 6 bases, with 6 bases left between them. CDR3 length equals 11 residues. CDR3 coding DNA: TGTGCCAGCAGTTATCTCTCCGAGCAGTACTTC. Translating it yields CASSYLSEQYF.

This clone was recorded only once. This chain links TRBV18 with TRBJ2-7, with D tentatively TRBD1 (6 bases). V was trimmed by 3 bases and J by 7 bases, leaving 10 bases between them. CDR1 and CDR2 (germline): KGHSH, LQKENI. The CDR3 consists of 12 residues. The CDR3 loop reads CASSPQGREQYF. The CDR3 coding sequence is TGTGCCAGCTCACCCCAGGGGAGAGAGCAGTACTTC.

The chain uses TRBV5-1 and TRBJ2-1; TRBD2 matches 13 bases. CDR3 length equals 15 residues. V shed 3 bases and J 4 bases; nucleotides not matched to a gene: 1. Germline-derived CDR1 and CDR2 are SGHRS and YFSETQ. DNA for the CDR3: TGCGCCAGCAGCTGGGGACTAGCGGGGTACAATGAGCAGTTCTTC. Amino acids: CASSWGLAGYNEQFF.

The chain links TRBV6-1 to TRBJ1-1; a weak D match, TRBD1 (5 bases). Germline CDR1 and CDR2: MNHNS and SASEGT. This CDR3 is built from 18 residues. The ends were cut back, 4 bases at V and 0 bases at J, with 21 bases in the middle. The CDR3, as DNA: TGTGCCAGCAGTGCCCCCGCAGGGATTGTAATGATGAACACTGAAGCTTTCTTT. It codes for CASSAPAGIVMMNTEAFF.

The CDR3 here is CASSPTKTSSTDTQYF. The CDR3 DNA reads TGTGCCAGCTCTCCGACAAAAACATCAAGCACAGATACGCAGTATTTT. This chain uses TRBV18 with TRBJ2-3; no clear D. From germline, CDR1 is KGHSH and CDR2 LQKENI. The CDR3 covers 16 residues. The ends were cut back, 6 bases at V and 0 bases at J, with 16 bases in the middle.

This chain connects TRBV27 to TRBJ1-5; no clear D. This CDR3 region has 14 residues. In germline, CDR1 is MNHEY, CDR2 SMNVEV (reference sequence). Trimming shortened V by 3 bases and J by 0 bases, and 6 bases separated the two germline ends. The CDR3 loop reads CASSLRSSNQPQHF. In DNA, the CDR3 is TGTGCCAGCAGTTTGCGTAGTAGCAATCAGCCCCAGCATTTT.

The chain employs TRBV5-5 and TRBJ2-7, with 7 nucleotides matching TRBD2. This CDR3 spans 13 amino acids. Germline V CDR1 and CDR2: SGHKS, YYEKEE (reference sequence). V lost 0 bases to trimming and J lost 9 bases; unmatched junction nucleotides: 6. The CDR3 spells CASSLVAGERQYF. The CDR3, as DNA: TGTGCCAGCAGCTTGGTGGCGGGGGAAAGGCAGTACTTC.

This rearrangement joins TRBV11-1 to TRBJ1-4, with TRBD1 identical over 9 bases. The CDR3 is 14 amino acids. J lost 7 bases, V lost 5 bases, and 5 bases had no gene match. Germline CDR1 SGHAT, CDR2 FQDESV (reference sequence). This CDR3 is CASSRDRVGEKLFF. The CDR3 nucleotides are TGTGCCAGCAGCCGGGACAGGGTTGGTGAAAAACTGTTTTTT.

The chain couples TRBV7-8 to TRBJ1-6; maybe TRBD1 (5 bases). The CDR3 is made up of 16 amino acids. With 5 bases removed from V and 7 bases from J, the gap between germline ends came to 18 bases. Per the germline V gene, CDR1 is SGHVS and CDR2 is FQNEAQ. CDR3 bases: TGTGCCAGCAGCAGATATGGCGGGACCGAAAATTCACCCCTCCACTTT. This translates into CASSRYGGTENSPLHF.

The gene calls are TRBV29-1 and TRBJ1-4; 7 positions match TRBD1. V lost 7 bases and J lost 4; bases outside the gene matches: 3. Germline CDR1 SQVTM, CDR2 ANQGSEA. This CDR3 has 12 amino acids. CDR3 nucleotides: TGCAGCGCACAGGGGTTTAATGAAAAACTGTTTTTT. This encodes CSAQGFNEKLFF.

CDR3 nucleotides: TGTGCCAGCAGCCGCGTCGGGTCCGCAGGAAACACCATATATTTT. It encodes CASSRVGSAGNTIYF. The V call is TRBV14, the J call TRBJ1-3; D is undetermined. CDR3 length: 15 residues. Germline assignment: CDR1 SGHDN and CDR2 FVKESK. V dropped 4 bases and J dropped 4 bases, with 14 bases sitting between them.

The genes are TRBV6-5 and TRBJ2-5; the D gene is possibly TRBD2 (6 bases). Germline V lookup: CDR1 MNHEY, CDR2 SVGAGI. V lost 7 bases to trimming and J lost 4 bases, with 19 bases between them. The CDR3 totals 15 residues. The CDR3 bases are TGTGCCAGCACGAACTCACTAGGAGGGGTAGAGACCCAGTACTTC. It translates to CASTNSLGGVETQYF.

The sample holds one count of this clone. The CDR3 spells CASSKGAVYGYTF. As DNA, the CDR3 is TGTGCCAGCAGCAAGGGGGCAGTCTATGGCTACACCTTC. The rearrangement uses TRBV6-5 and TRBJ1-2; 7 bases align to TRBD1. CDR3 size: 13 residues. In germline, CDR1 is MNHEY, CDR2 SVGAGI. J gave up 4 bases and V 6 bases, and 5 bases lay outside the gene matches.

The rearrangement joins TRBV6-5 to TRBJ2-4, with D possibly TRBD2 on 6 matching bases. The germline CDR1 and CDR2 sequences are MNHEY and SVGAGI. Between the trimmed V and J ends, which lost 6 bases and 8 bases, there was a span of 14 bases. This CDR3 comprises 13 residues. CDR3 sequence reads: CASSARERDIQYF. The CDR3 DNA reads TGTGCCAGCAGCGCCCGGGAGCGAGACATTCAGTACTTC.

The rearrangement links TRBV3-1 (or the pseudogene TRBV3-2) to TRBJ2-5; 8 bases are a match to TRBD2. The CDR3 runs to 18 residues. With 6 bases clipped from V and 5 bases from J, the junction kept 20 bases outside the gene matches. Per germline, CDR1 LGHDT and CDR2 YNNKEL (reference sequence). The CDR3 region is CASRDLVLQRETRETQYF. In DNA form, the CDR3 reads TGTGCCAGCAGGGACTTAGTTCTCCAGCGGGAGACGCGGGAGACCCAGTACTTC.

The rearrangement links TRBV9 to TRBJ2-3; D may be TRBD1 (7 bases). Trimming left V 3 bases short and J 3 bases short, with 14 bases between. The germline V gene has CDR1 SGDLS and CDR2 YYNGEE. The CDR3 consists of 15 residues. The CDR3 is CASSARQGGTDTQYF. In DNA, the CDR3 is TGTGCCAGCAGCGCCCGACAGGGAGGAACAGATACGCAGTATTTT.

This clone was picked up one time. The rearrangement joins TRBV28 to TRBJ2-5, with D uncertain. The CDR3 is made up of 13 amino acids. Germline CDR1 and CDR2: MDHEN and SYDVKM. Deletions cut 5 bases from V and 2 bases from J, with 9 bases between. CDR3 in DNA: TGTGCCAGCAGTAGCCCTGTGCAAGAGACCCAGTACTTC. It yields the protein CASSSPVQETQYF. Looking up the rest from reference TRBV28 and TRBJ2-5 gives the full variable domain: DVKVTQSSRYLVKRTGEKVFLECVQDMDHENMFWYRQDPGLGLRLIYFSYDVKMKEKGDIPEGYSVSREKKERFSLILESASTNQTSMYLCASSSPVQETQYFGPGTRLLVL.

The count of this clone is one. At one of its ends the junction is not consistent with the germline gene, which may arise from a read error. J is TRBJ2-1 and V is TRBV15, with a weak D call TRBD1 (6 bases). This CDR3 contains 18 residues. CDR1 is LNHNV, CDR2 YYDKDF, per germline (reference sequence). In nucleotides, the CDR3 is TGTGTCACCAGCAGAGTGGGGGCCGTCTGGGTACGATACAATGAGCAGTTCTTC. This gives the protein CVTSRVGAVWVRYNEQFF.

V is TRBV19 and J is TRBJ1-4; 7 nucleotides match TRBD1. This CDR3 is built from 13 residues. Germline CDR1 LNHDA, CDR2 SQIVND (reference sequence). V lost 10 bases to trimming and J lost 0 bases; unmatched junction nucleotides: 2. The CDR3 nucleotides are TGTGCCACCGGACAGGCAACTAATGAAAAACTGTTTTTT. Translation gives CATGQATNEKLFF.

V and J are TRBV7-9 and TRBJ2-7; 10 bases are shared with TRBD2. This CDR3 spans 14 amino acids. After removal of 7 bases from V and 7 bases from J, the junction contained 10 bases not matched to a gene. Germline V lookup: CDR1 SEHNR, CDR2 FQNEAQ (reference sequence). CDR3 coding DNA: TGTGCCAGCATGCTAGCGGGAGTCGTGTGGGAGCAGTACTTC. Encoded protein: CASMLAGVVWEQYF.